Included here is one TCR beta chain sequence, with context. Its antigen is not known. Libraries for TCRalpha and TCRbeta carried sample barcodes and unique molecular identifiers via 5'RACE. Each CDR3 protein is one row after TCRdb ran MiXCR on the 5' RACE reads. The table has tens of thousands of distinct CDR3 sequences, roughly 25% seen once; the top ten hold roughly 40%. This CDR3 is 12 amino acids long. CDR1 and CDR2 from the germline V gene are SQVTM and ANQGSEA. Trimming left V 6 bases short and J 8 bases short, with 16 bases between. The data were taken from a study of T-cell memory formation after mild COVID-19. Study results and caveats: Certain responding clones were present in pre-infection memory, suggesting participation of cross-reactive memory. The second-wave clones peaking on day 37 were not confirmed as SARS-CoV-2-specific.

This TCR was recovered from a man between 18 and 35 years old who had mild COVID-19 (a few samples of this study predate the infection). Cell type and time point are not known. The specimen sequenced was PBMCs or a T cell subset sorted from them (not recorded which). The gene calls are TRBV29-1 and TRBJ1-2, with D possibly being TRBD1 (5 bases). This chain's CDR3 is CSVVGRASGYTF. As DNA, the CDR3 is TGCAGCGTCGTGGGGCGGGCTTCGGGCTACACCTTC.